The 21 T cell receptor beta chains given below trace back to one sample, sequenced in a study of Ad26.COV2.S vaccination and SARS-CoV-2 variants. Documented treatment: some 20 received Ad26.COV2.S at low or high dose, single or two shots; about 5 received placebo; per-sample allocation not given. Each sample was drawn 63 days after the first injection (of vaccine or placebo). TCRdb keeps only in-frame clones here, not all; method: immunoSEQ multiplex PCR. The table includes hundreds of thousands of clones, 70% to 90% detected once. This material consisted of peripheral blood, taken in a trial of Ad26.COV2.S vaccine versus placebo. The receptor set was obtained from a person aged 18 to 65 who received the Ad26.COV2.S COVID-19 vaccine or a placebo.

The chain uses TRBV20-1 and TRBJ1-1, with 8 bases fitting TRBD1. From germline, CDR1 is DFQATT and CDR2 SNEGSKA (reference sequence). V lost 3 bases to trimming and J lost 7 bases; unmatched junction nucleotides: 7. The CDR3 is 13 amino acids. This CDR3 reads CSASRTGTYEAFF. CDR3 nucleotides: TGCAGTGCTAGTAGGACAGGGACCTATGAAGCTTTCTTT.

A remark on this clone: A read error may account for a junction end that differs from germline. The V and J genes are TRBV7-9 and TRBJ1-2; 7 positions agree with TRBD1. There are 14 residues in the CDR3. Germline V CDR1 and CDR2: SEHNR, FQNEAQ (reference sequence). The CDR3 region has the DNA TGTGCCAGCAGCTTAGGATCTGGAACAGGGGCCGAATTCTTC. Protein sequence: CASSLGSGTGAEFF.

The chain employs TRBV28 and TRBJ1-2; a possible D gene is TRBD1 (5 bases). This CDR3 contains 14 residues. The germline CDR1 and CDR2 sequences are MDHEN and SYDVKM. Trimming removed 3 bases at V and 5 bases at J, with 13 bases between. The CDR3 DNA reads TGTGCCAGCAGTTTTAGCGTACGGGGGTATGGCTACACCTTC. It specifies CASSFSVRGYGYTF.

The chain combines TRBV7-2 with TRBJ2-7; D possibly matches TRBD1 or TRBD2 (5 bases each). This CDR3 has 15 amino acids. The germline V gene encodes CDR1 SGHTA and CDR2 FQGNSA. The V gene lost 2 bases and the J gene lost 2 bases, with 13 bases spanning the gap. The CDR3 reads CASSLRGTEPYEQYF. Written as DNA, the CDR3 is TGTGCCAGCAGCTTACGAGGGACGGAGCCCTACGAGCAGTACTTC.

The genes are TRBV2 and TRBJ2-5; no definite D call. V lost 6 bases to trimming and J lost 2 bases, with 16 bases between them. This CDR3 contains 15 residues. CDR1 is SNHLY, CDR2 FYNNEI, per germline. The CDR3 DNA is TGTGCCAGCAGCGCCTCGGCGGCAGATCAAGAGACCCAGTACTTC. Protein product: CASSASAADQETQYF.

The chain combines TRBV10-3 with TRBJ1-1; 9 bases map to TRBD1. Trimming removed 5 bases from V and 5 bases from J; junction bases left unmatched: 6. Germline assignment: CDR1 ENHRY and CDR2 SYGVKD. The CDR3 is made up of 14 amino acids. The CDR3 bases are TGTGCCATCAGTCCCACAGGGGGCAAAACTGAAGCTTTCTTT. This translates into CAISPTGGKTEAFF.

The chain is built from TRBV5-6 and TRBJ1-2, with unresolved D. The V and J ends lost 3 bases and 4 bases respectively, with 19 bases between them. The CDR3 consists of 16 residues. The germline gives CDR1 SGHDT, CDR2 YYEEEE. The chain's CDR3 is CASSSRAALPRYGYTF. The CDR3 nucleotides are TGTGCCAGCAGCTCTCGAGCTGCCCTACCCCGCTATGGCTACACCTTC.

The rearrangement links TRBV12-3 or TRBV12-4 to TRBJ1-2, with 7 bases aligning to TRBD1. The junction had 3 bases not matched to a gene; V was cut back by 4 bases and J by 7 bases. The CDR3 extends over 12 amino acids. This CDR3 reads CASSSDRSGYTF. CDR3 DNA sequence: TGTGCCAGCAGTTCGGACAGGAGTGGCTACACCTTC.

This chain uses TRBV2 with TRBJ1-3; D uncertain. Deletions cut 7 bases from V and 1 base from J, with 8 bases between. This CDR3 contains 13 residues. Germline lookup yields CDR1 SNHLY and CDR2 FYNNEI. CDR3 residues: CASISRSGNTIYF. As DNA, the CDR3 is TGTGCCAGCATCAGCCGTTCTGGAAACACCATATATTTT.

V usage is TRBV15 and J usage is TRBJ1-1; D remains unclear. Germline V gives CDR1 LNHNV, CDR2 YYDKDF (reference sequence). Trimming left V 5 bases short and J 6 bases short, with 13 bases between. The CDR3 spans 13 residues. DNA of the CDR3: TGTGCCACCAGCTTTGAGGATGGGGCTGAAGCTTTCTTT. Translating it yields CATSFEDGAEAFF.

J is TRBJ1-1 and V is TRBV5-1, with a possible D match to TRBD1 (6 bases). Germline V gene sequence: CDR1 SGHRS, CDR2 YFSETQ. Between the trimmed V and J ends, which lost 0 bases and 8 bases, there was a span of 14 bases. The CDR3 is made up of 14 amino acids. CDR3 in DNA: TGCGCCAGCAGCTTGGAACAGGGAAAGGTAGAAGCTTTCTTT. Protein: CASSLEQGKVEAFF.

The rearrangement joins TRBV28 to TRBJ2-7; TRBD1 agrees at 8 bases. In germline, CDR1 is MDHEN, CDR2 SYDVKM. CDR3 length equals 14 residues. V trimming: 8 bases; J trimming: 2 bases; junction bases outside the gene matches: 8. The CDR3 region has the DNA TGTGCCAGCGTTCCAGGGGGCGCCCCCTACGAGCAGTACTTC. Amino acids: CASVPGGAPYEQYF.

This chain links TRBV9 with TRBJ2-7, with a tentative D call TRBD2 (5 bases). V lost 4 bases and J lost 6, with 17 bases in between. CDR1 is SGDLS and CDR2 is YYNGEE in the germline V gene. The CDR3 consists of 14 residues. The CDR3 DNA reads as TGTGCCAGCAGCTTCGGAGGTCGGGAAACCGAGCAGTACTTC. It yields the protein CASSFGGRETEQYF.

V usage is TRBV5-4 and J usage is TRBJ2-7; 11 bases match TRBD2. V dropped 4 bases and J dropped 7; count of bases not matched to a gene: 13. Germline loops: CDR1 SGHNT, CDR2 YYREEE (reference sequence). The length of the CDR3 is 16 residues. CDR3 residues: CASSRWTSGPSGEQYF. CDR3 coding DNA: TGTGCCAGCAGCAGATGGACTAGCGGGCCCTCGGGGGAGCAGTACTTC.

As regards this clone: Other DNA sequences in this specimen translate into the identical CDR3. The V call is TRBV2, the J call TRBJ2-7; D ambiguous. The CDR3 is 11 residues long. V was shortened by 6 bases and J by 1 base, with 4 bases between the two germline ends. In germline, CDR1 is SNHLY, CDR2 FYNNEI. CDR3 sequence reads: CASSPSYEQYF. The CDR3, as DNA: TGTGCCAGCAGCCCTTCCTACGAGCAGTACTTC.

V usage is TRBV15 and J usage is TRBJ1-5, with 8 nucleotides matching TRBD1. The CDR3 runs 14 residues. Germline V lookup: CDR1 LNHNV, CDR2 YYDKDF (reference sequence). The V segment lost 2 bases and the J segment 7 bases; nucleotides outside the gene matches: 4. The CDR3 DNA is TGTGCCACCAGCAGACAGGGGGCGGCGCAGCCCCAGCATTTT. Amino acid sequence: CATSRQGAAQPQHF. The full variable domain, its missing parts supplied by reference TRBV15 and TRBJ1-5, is DAMVIQNPRYQVTQFGKPVTLSCSQTLNHNVMYWYQQKSSQAPKLLFHYYDKDFNNEADTPDNFQSRRPNTSFCFLDIRSPGLGDTAMYLCATSRQGAAQPQHFGDGTRLSIL.

The CDR3 DNA reads as TGTGCCAGTAGTATCGACACGGGGAGGTCTGAAGCTTTCTTT. This sequence encodes CASSIDTGRSEAFF. The chain recombines TRBV19 with TRBJ1-1; unclear D gene. The V end lost 3 bases, the J end lost 6 bases, and 14 bases lay between the germline ends. CDR3 length: 14 amino acids. Looked up from germline, CDR1 is LNHDA and CDR2 is SQIVND (reference sequence).

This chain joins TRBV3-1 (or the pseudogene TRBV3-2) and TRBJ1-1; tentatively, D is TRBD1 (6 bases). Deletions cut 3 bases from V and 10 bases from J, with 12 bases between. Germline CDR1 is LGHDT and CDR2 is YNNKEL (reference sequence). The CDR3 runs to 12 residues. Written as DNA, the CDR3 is TGTGCCAGCAGCCATGCAGGGGTGGCAGCTTTCTTT. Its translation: CASSHAGVAAFF.

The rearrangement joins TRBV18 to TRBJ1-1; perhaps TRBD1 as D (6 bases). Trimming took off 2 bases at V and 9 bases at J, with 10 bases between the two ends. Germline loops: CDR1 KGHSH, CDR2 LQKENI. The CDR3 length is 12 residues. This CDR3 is CASSPTDRQAFF. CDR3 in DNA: TGTGCCAGCTCACCAACCGACAGGCAAGCTTTCTTT.

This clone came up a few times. The CDR3: CASSPGLAGGPGQYF. Here the CDR3 DNA reads TGTGCCAGCAGTCCGGGACTAGCGGGAGGCCCGGGGCAGTACTTC. The V and J genes are TRBV27 and TRBJ2-7, with TRBD2 matching 15 bases. Germline loops: CDR1 MNHEY, CDR2 SMNVEV (reference sequence). The J segment lost 9 bases and the V segment lost 5 bases, leaving 8 bases of the junction unmatched. The CDR3 sequence is 15 residues long.

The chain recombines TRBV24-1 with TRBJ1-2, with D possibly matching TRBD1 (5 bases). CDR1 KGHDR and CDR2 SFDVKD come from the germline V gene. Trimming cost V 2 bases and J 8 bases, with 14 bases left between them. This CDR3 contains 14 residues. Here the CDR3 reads CATSDSFKGWGYTF. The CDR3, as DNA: TGTGCCACCAGTGATTCCTTCAAGGGGTGGGGCTACACCTTC.